This T cell receptor (beta chain) was identified in a study of blood T cell repertoires in COVID-19. Study at large: T cells, B-cell-depleted T cells, or PBMCs supplied cDNA or gDNA.

CDR1 MNHEY and CDR2 SMNVEV come from the germline V gene (reference sequence). The trim removed 8 bases at V and 6 bases at J, leaving 15 bases unmatched. This CDR3 comprises 17 residues. Clones were sequenced by immunoSEQ multiplex PCR, and TCRdb holds only the in-frame ones, with some missing. The sample contains 220,000 or so clones, 80% to 90% of which appear only once. Sequencing input: PBMCs or T cells enriched from blood (not recorded which). This clonotype originated in a woman aged 18-30 years in a cohort exposed to, infected with or recovered from COVID-19 (not recorded which). The chain couples TRBV27 to TRBJ2-2; 10 bases line up with TRBD2. The DNA for the CDR3 is TGTGCCAGCCAACCCGCGTGGGCTAGCGGGGGCGCCGGGGAGCTGTTTTTT. Protein sequence: CASQPAWASGGAGELFF.